This entry lists 10 T cell receptor beta chains sequenced from one sample in a study of T cells in Graves' hyperthyroidism and ophthalmopathy. RNA transcripts gave rise to amplified TCR beta CDR3 regions. The HTBI primer set served for first-round RT-PCR of the TCR CDR3. TCRdb redid the calling of the multiplex PCR reads with MiXCR, one entry per CDR3 protein. Among 27,000 or so distinct CDR3 sequences listed, approximately 45% were seen once. Sequences were obtained from blood. Receptors were obtained from a woman aged 30 to 39 with Graves' hyperthyroidism.

The table lists this clonotype with many counts. The chain carries TRBV28 and TRBJ2-7, with D uncertain. V gave up 5 bases and J gave up 5 bases, with 19 bases separating them. Germline V gene sequence: CDR1 MDHEN, CDR2 SYDVKM. The CDR3 contains 15 residues. This CDR3 reads CASSPPDVGWDEQYF. The CDR3 bases are TGTGCCAGCAGTCCCCCAGATGTGGGCTGGGACGAGCAGTACTTC.

Note on this clonotype: Relative to the germline gene, one junction end is altered; a read error may explain this. The gene calls are TRBV14 and TRBJ2-2; the match to TRBD1 covers 7 bases. The germline V gene has CDR1 SGHDN and CDR2 FVKESK. The CDR3 is 15 amino acids. CDR3 DNA: TGTACCAGCAGCCTTGCAAGGGGGCTGGCCGGGGAGCTGTTTTTT. Encoded protein: CTSSLARGLAGELFF.

Note on this clonotype: Mismatch with germline at one junction end may stem from a read error. This rearrangement joins TRBV25-1 to TRBJ1-6; D not certain. The CDR3 runs 13 residues. Looked up from germline, CDR1 is MGHDK and CDR2 is SYGVNS. DNA of the CDR3: TGTGCCAGCGGTGAATCCGCAGGTTCACTCCTCCAGTTT. Protein: CASGESAGSLLQF.

This clonotype was counted at least ten times. The chain carries TRBV20-1 and TRBJ2-6, with D perhaps matching TRBD1 (6 bases). CDR3 length: 16 amino acids. V was cut by 0 bases and J by 1 base, with 10 bases left in between. CDR1 and CDR2 (germline): DFQATT, SNEGSKA (reference sequence). The chain's CDR3 is CSARDHTGSGANVLTF. The CDR3 DNA reads TGCAGTGCTAGAGATCATACAGGGTCTGGGGCCAACGTCCTGACTTTC.

The chain has TRBV7-9 and TRBJ2-3; possible D gene TRBD1, 5 bases. Per the germline V gene, CDR1 is SEHNR and CDR2 is FQNEAQ (reference sequence). This CDR3 contains 14 residues. The germline V and J ends were trimmed by 2 bases and 4 bases, with 10 bases remaining between them. DNA for the CDR3: TGTGCCAGCAGCTTATACCAGGGTGCAGATACGCAGTATTTT. Protein: CASSLYQGADTQYF.

A single count supports this clonotype. Since a much larger clone is just one base distant, this may be a read error. The J gene is TRBJ2-7, the V gene TRBV3-1; 7 positions match TRBD2. CDR1 is LGHDT, CDR2 YNNKEL, per germline (reference sequence). The CDR3 runs 17 residues. With V trimmed by 3 bases and J by 4 bases, 15 bases remained unmatched. The CDR3 sequence: CASSHGLTGGSGYEQYF. CDR3 nucleotide sequence: TGTGCCAGCAGCCACGGACTAACGGGAGGATCTGGGTACGAGCAGTACTTC.

This clonotype is labeled as medium-sized. V is TRBV9 and J is TRBJ1-5, with TRBD1 matching over 8 bases. Losses at the gene ends were 0 bases for V and 5 bases for J; bases not matched to a gene: 4. Per the germline V gene, CDR1 is SGDLS and CDR2 is YYNGEE. This CDR3 is 15 amino acids long. The CDR3: CASSVDGQGYQPQHF. The CDR3 DNA follows: TGTGCCAGCAGCGTAGATGGACAGGGATATCAGCCCCAGCATTTT.

This clonotype was counted ten times or more. The chain has TRBV4-2 and TRBJ2-1; maybe TRBD1 (7 bases). The V end was cut by 3 bases, the J end by 5 bases, with 17 bases between. The CDR3 consists of 16 residues. Germline values: CDR1 LGHNA, CDR2 YNFKEQ. CDR3 sequence reads: CASSQVGGGVDNEQFF. The CDR3 coding sequence is TGTGCCAGCAGCCAGGTTGGAGGGGGCGTAGACAATGAGCAGTTCTTC.

The CDR3 sequence: CAGSRDRAGELFF. The CDR3 bases are TGTGCAGGCAGCCGGGACAGGGCAGGGGAACTGTTTTTT. This chain links TRBV7-3 with TRBJ1-4; the match to TRBD1 covers 9 bases. CDR1 is SGHTA, CDR2 FQGTGA, per germline. The CDR3 runs 13 residues.

CDR3 nucleotides: TGTGCCAGCAGCTTGACAGGGGGGTTGTCTGAAGCTTTCTTT. It yields the protein CASSLTGGLSEAFF. This rearrangement joins TRBV5-6 to TRBJ1-1; TRBD1 aligns across 8 bases. Germline lookup yields CDR1 SGHDT and CDR2 YYEEEE. V lost 1 base to trimming and J lost 6 bases; unmatched junction nucleotides: 5. The CDR3 extends over 14 amino acids.